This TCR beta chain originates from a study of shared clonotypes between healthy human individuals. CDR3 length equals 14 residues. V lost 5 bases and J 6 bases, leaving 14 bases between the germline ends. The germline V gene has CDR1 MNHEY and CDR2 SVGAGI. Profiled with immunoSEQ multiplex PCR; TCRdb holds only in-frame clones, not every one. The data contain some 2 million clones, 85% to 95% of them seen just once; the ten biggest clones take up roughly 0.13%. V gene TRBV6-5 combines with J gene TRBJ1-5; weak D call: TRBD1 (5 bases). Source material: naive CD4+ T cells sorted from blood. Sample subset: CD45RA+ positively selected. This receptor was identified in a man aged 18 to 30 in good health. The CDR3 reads CASSTGVLGQPQHF. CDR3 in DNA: TGTGCCAGCAGTACGGGGGTGTTAGGTCAGCCCCAGCATTTT.